This TCR beta chain was identified in a study of regulatory T cells in long-lasting Graves disease. Building of the TCR beta libraries involved iRepertoire HTBI primers and Arm-PCR of CDR3 regions. Via MiXCR, TCRdb re-called the multiplex PCR reads, giving one row per CDR3 protein. This sample has some 340,000 distinct CDR3 sequences; about an eighth occur once, and the top ten carry 15% to 20%. As to time point: newly diagnosed GD, antithyroid drugs for less than 3 months. RNA isolated from PBMCs was used to make the TCR library. CDR3 length: 16 residues. Trimming cost V 5 bases and J 0 bases, with 14 bases left between them. Germline V gene sequence: CDR1 MNHEY, CDR2 SMNVEV (reference sequence). These data also formed part of another study, on T cells in Graves' hyperthyroidism and ophthalmopathy.

The V call is TRBV27, the J call TRBJ1-5; D unclear. This TCR derives from a young woman with Graves disease. The sequenced sample was peripheral blood mononuclear cells (PBMCs), obtained at new diagnosis, from a patient treated with antithyroid drugs. The CDR3 is CASSLKGGYSNQPQHF. The CDR3 DNA reads as TGTGCCAGCAGTCTTAAGGGAGGGTATAGCAATCAGCCCCAGCATTTT.